What follows is one T cell receptor (beta chain) and its context. Its antigen remains unknown. The sample comes from a study of radiation and T cells in renal cell carcinoma. Study-wide points: From baseline, blood top tumor clonotypes peaked at 2 weeks post-radiation.

Regarding time point: blood 2 weeks post-SBRT. As for treatment: 15 Gy SBRT to primary tumor, nephrectomy 4 weeks later. Serial blood draws occurred at baseline and 2 and 4 weeks post-SBRT. The patient's renal cell carcinoma had clear cell pathology. The protocol was immunoSEQ multiplex PCR, while the TCRdb copy is restricted to in-frame clones and leaves out a portion. The table lists roughly 130,000 clones, about 81% of them singletons. From germline, CDR1 is MNHNS and CDR2 SASEGT. This CDR3 spans 17 amino acids. The ends lost 3 bases at V and 0 bases at J; junction bases unmatched: 9. This chain connects TRBV6-1 to TRBJ1-2; TRBD1 aligns across 8 bases. The sequencing used blood, collected from a patient whose treatment included radiotherapy and nephrectomy. The sequence came from a woman aged 55 to 70 with renal cell carcinoma. The CDR3 bases are TGTGCCAGCAGTGATCAGGGGGCGAGGGAGACTAACTATGGCTACACCTTC. Translating gives CASSDQGARETNYGYTF.